This TCR beta chain is drawn from a study of patients and donors after allogeneic stem cell transplantation. The CDR3 has 15 amino acids. Germline CDR1 reads SGDLS; CDR2 reads YYNGEE. V shed 2 bases and J 9 bases; nucleotides not matched to a gene: 8. TCRdb passed the RT-PCR reads through MiXCR, listing each CDR3 protein once. The repertoire consists of about 960,000 distinct CDR3 sequences, with more than 15% occurring once and the leading ten covering about 6%. This sequence joins TRBV9 and TRBJ2-1; 10 positions match TRBD1. The sequence was collected from a human donor who was either an allogeneic HSCT recipient or a stem cell or donor lymphocyte infusion donor (not recorded which). It is not recorded whose cells these are; they may come from a transplant donor. Input material: blood, either unsorted or a sorted T cell fraction (not recorded which). The CDR3 is CASSVGGTGAGEQFF. The DNA for the CDR3 is TGTGCCAGCAGCGTGGGTGGGACAGGGGCCGGTGAGCAGTTCTTC. Drawing the rest from reference TRBV9 and TRBJ2-1, the complete variable domain is DSGVTQTPKHLITATGQRVTLRCSPRSGDLSVYWYQQSLDQGLQFLIQYYNGEERAKGNILERFSAQQFPDLHSELNLSSLELGDSALYFCASSVGGTGAGEQFFGPGTRLTVL.